These 28 T cell receptor beta chains came from one sample sequenced in a study of T cell responses to AZD1222 COVID-19 vaccine. Profiling relied on immunoSEQ multiplex PCR, and the TCRdb table lists in-frame clones only, not all of them. Of over 100,000 clones in the sample, just over 85% were seen once. Material: peripheral blood, obtained on day 0 of AZD1222 vaccination. The receptors derive from an adult in good health.

In its sample, this clone was seen once. The chain links TRBV5-6 to TRBJ2-3; 7 bases are shared with TRBD2. The germline V gene has CDR1 SGHDT and CDR2 YYEEEE. After removal of 3 bases from V and 7 bases from J, the junction contained 2 bases not matched to a gene. The CDR3 covers 12 residues. The CDR3 DNA is TGTGCCAGCAGCTCACTAGCGCATACGCAGTATTTT. Translating gives CASSSLAHTQYF.

This sequence joins TRBV6-2 or TRBV6-3 and TRBJ1-5; D unresolved. The CDR3 consists of 13 residues. V was trimmed by 5 bases and J by 6 bases, leaving 11 bases between them. Per the germline V gene, CDR1 is MNHEY and CDR2 is SVGEGT. The CDR3 nucleotides read TGTGCCAGCAGTGACGGAGGCGGTCAGCCCCAGCATTTT. Its translation is CASSDGGGQPQHF.

The chain couples TRBV2 to TRBJ1-2; no definite D call. The CDR3 has 16 residues. Trimming pared 2 bases from V and 1 base from J, leaving 14 bases between. Germline CDR1 SNHLY, CDR2 FYNNEI. In nucleotides, the CDR3 is TGTGCCAGCAGTGAAACGGGGATCTACCTTAACTATGGCTACACCTTC. This translates into CASSETGIYLNYGYTF.

This clone appeared a single time. The chain is built from TRBV29-1 and TRBJ1-2; 12 bases are shared with TRBD1. Germline V gives CDR1 SQVTM, CDR2 ANQGSEA. J was trimmed by 3 bases and V by 4 bases; bases with no gene match: 3. The length of the CDR3 is 14 residues. This CDR3 reads CSVVGTGGYYGYTF. Here the CDR3 DNA reads TGCAGCGTTGTGGGGACAGGGGGCTACTATGGCTACACCTTC.

This sequence joins TRBV7-2 and TRBJ2-7, with D possibly matching TRBD2 (5 bases). Germline V gives CDR1 SGHTA, CDR2 FQGNSA. V was shortened by 5 bases and J by 7 bases, with 12 bases between the two germline ends. The CDR3 totals 12 residues. CDR3 loop: CASSRRTGEQYF. In nucleotides, the CDR3 is TGTGCCAGCAGCCGTCGGACGGGGGAGCAGTACTTC.

The chain is built from TRBV11-2 and TRBJ1-2; D is unresolved. CDR1 and CDR2 (germline): SGHAT, FQNNGV. The CDR3 contains 13 residues. V was cut by 6 bases and J by 3 bases, with 11 bases left in between. CDR3 DNA sequence: TGTGCCAGCAGTATGATCGGGGACTATGGCTACACCTTC. It encodes CASSMIGDYGYTF.

The V call is TRBV7-9, the J call TRBJ2-3, with 15 positions matching TRBD2. The V gene end was trimmed by 5 bases and the J gene end by 6 bases; junction bases not matched to a gene: 6. Germline V gene sequence: CDR1 SEHNR, CDR2 FQNEAQ (reference sequence). The CDR3 consists of 16 residues. This chain's CDR3 is CASSTGLAGGPDTQYF. For the CDR3, the DNA is TGTGCCAGCAGCACCGGACTAGCGGGGGGGCCTGATACGCAGTATTTT. The whole variable domain, filled in from reference TRBV7-9 and TRBJ2-3, reads DTGVSQNPRHKITKRGQNVTFRCDPISEHNRLYWYRQTLGQGPEFLTYFQNEAQLEKSRLLSDRFSAERPKGSFSTLEIQRTEQGDSAMYLCASSTGLAGGPDTQYFGPGTRLTVL.

The CDR3 protein is CAITSSGGHNEQFF. The CDR3 DNA reads as TGTGCCATCACTTCTAGCGGGGGACACAATGAGCAGTTCTTC. This chain uses TRBV10-3 with TRBJ2-1; TRBD2 aligns across 10 bases. With 7 bases clipped from V and 5 bases from J, the junction kept 5 bases outside the gene matches. The CDR3 totals 14 residues. From germline, CDR1 is ENHRY and CDR2 SYGVKD.

The rearrangement uses TRBV19 and TRBJ2-1; D is undetermined. The V end was cut by 11 bases, the J end by 9 bases, with 23 bases between. Germline CDR1 is LNHDA and CDR2 is SQIVND (reference sequence). This CDR3 contains 14 residues. The CDR3 DNA is TGTGCCCATTATAACGGCCGTACAGAGCTTGAGCAGTTCTTC. It codes for CAHYNGRTELEQFF.

The CDR3 loop reads CASSQEGGRLETQYF. Here the CDR3 DNA reads TGTGCCAGCAGCCAAGAGGGGGGGCGTTTAGAGACCCAGTACTTC. The V and J genes are TRBV3-1 (or the pseudogene TRBV3-2) and TRBJ2-5; D is possibly TRBD2 (7 bases). V dropped 0 bases and J dropped 4 bases, with 12 bases sitting between them. CDR3 length equals 15 residues. Germline CDR1 is LGHDT and CDR2 is YNNKEL (reference sequence).

The chain carries TRBV20-1 and TRBJ2-5; 7 bases are a match to TRBD2. The CDR3 length is 9 residues. Germline assignment: CDR1 DFQATT and CDR2 SNEGSKA (reference sequence). CDR3 region: CVPGGTQYF. The CDR3, as DNA: TGCGTTCCGGGGGGGACCCAGTACTTC.

This clone was found once. This chain joins TRBV3-1 (or the pseudogene TRBV3-2) and TRBJ1-1; D is uncertain. The CDR3 consists of 12 residues. V was clipped by 4 bases and J by 0 bases, with 3 bases between them. Germline assignment: CDR1 LGHDT and CDR2 YNNKEL (reference sequence). The CDR3 DNA reads TGTGCCAGCAGCCTCCTGAACACTGAAGCTTTCTTT. It specifies CASSLLNTEAFF.

The chain recombines TRBV5-1 with TRBJ1-2, with 8 bases that match TRBD1. V was clipped by 4 bases and J by 7 bases; unmatched bases: 12. CDR1 is SGHRS and CDR2 is YFSETQ in the germline V gene. This CDR3 is 15 amino acids long. The CDR3 DNA sequence: TGCGCCAGCAGCAAGGAGACAGGGGAGGGTCGTGGCTACACCTTC. Translated: CASSKETGEGRGYTF.

The chain carries TRBV15 and TRBJ1-2, with 9 nucleotides matching TRBD1. Trimming removed 4 bases from V and 6 bases from J; junction bases left unmatched: 9. Per germline, CDR1 LNHNV and CDR2 YYDKDF (reference sequence). This CDR3 has 15 amino acids. This CDR3 reads CATSTWDRDEDGYTF. CDR3 nucleotides: TGTGCCACCAGCACGTGGGACAGGGATGAGGATGGCTACACCTTC.

This sequence joins TRBV5-1 and TRBJ2-7, with D tentatively TRBD1 or TRBD2 (6 bases each). V lost 4 bases, J lost 1 base, and 12 bases lay in between. The CDR3 has 14 amino acids. In germline, CDR1 is SGHRS, CDR2 YFSETQ. The DNA for the CDR3 is TGCGCCAGCAGCGAACAGGGACTGTCCTACGAGCAGTACTTC. Protein sequence: CASSEQGLSYEQYF.

The chain is built from TRBV7-2 and TRBJ1-2; TRBD1 agrees at 7 bases. Germline CDR1 and CDR2: SGHTA and FQGNSA. This CDR3 has 13 residues. V lost 4 bases, J lost 8 bases, and 7 bases stayed unmatched. DNA for the CDR3: TGTGCCAGCAGCTCTATAGGGACAGCAGGCTACACCTTC. This translates into CASSSIGTAGYTF.

J is TRBJ2-3 and V is TRBV9, with D possibly matching TRBD2 (5 bases). Germline V CDR1 and CDR2: SGDLS, YYNGEE. Trimming took off 4 bases at V and 3 bases at J, with 12 bases between the two ends. The CDR3 covers 14 residues. The CDR3 is CASSPPERTDTQYF. CDR3 DNA sequence: TGTGCCAGCAGCCCCCCGGAGCGGACAGATACGCAGTATTTT.

The rearrangement links TRBV7-9 to TRBJ1-5, with a tentative D call TRBD1 (6 bases). Looked up from germline, CDR1 is SEHNR and CDR2 is FQNEAQ (reference sequence). Trimming cost V 5 bases and J 0 bases, with 11 bases left between them. This CDR3 has 15 residues. The CDR3 loop is CASSASDSSNQPQHF. CDR3 DNA sequence: TGTGCCAGCAGCGCCTCGGACAGTAGCAATCAGCCCCAGCATTTT.

The genes are TRBV7-9 and TRBJ2-2, with D possibly TRBD1 on 6 matching bases. Germline-derived CDR1 and CDR2 are SEHNR and FQNEAQ (reference sequence). V was shortened by 3 bases and J by 5 bases, with 19 bases between the two germline ends. This CDR3 has 17 amino acids. The CDR3 region has the DNA TGTGCCAGCAGCTTCCGGGACACCGAAAGGGAGACCGGGGAGCTGTTTTTT. Its protein is CASSFRDTERETGELFF. Looking up the rest from reference TRBV7-9 and TRBJ2-2 gives the full variable domain: DTGVSQNPRHKITKRGQNVTFRCDPISEHNRLYWYRQTLGQGPEFLTYFQNEAQLEKSRLLSDRFSAERPKGSFSTLEIQRTEQGDSAMYLCASSFRDTERETGELFFGEGSRLTVL.

The chain recombines TRBV27 with TRBJ2-7; 7 bases match TRBD1. The CDR3 sequence is 15 residues long. V was pared by 4 bases and J by 4 bases, with 10 bases of the junction left unmatched. The germline V gene encodes CDR1 MNHEY and CDR2 SMNVEV (reference sequence). CDR3 residues: CASSSTGLAIYEQYF. In nucleotides, the CDR3 is TGTGCCAGCAGTTCGACAGGGCTGGCGATTTACGAGCAGTACTTC.

The chain uses TRBV27 and TRBJ2-1; D may be TRBD2 (5 bases). The V end was cut by 3 bases, the J end by 6 bases, with 18 bases between. The V gene's germline CDR1 is MNHEY and CDR2 SMNVEV (reference sequence). This CDR3 comprises 16 residues. CDR3 bases: TGTGCCAGCAGTTTTGAGGGCCCACTGCTCCCCAATGAGCAGTTCTTC. It translates to CASSFEGPLLPNEQFF.

The chain employs TRBV2 and TRBJ2-5; a weak D match, TRBD2 (6 bases). Germline CDR1 SNHLY, CDR2 FYNNEI. The ends were cut back, 3 bases at V and 4 bases at J, with 18 bases in the middle. This CDR3 region has 16 residues. CDR3 amino acids: CASSEEVGGTGETQYF. CDR3 coding DNA: TGTGCCAGCAGTGAGGAAGTTGGGGGGACGGGAGAGACCCAGTACTTC.

The rearrangement links TRBV12-3 or TRBV12-4 to TRBJ2-5, with a possible D match to TRBD2 (5 bases). V lost 4 bases to trimming and J lost 4 bases, with 10 bases between them. The CDR3 contains 13 residues. CDR3 sequence reads: CASSYGLGETQYF. The CDR3 DNA reads as TGTGCCAGCAGTTACGGACTTGGAGAGACCCAGTACTTC.

The table lists this clone with a few counts. CDR3 in amino acids: CASSDNENQPQHF. The DNA for the CDR3 is TGTGCCAGCAGTGACAACGAGAACCAGCCCCAGCATTTT. This chain uses TRBV6-1 with TRBJ1-5; no definite D call. This CDR3 contains 13 residues. V was shortened by 3 bases and J by 7 bases, with 10 bases between the two germline ends. Germline V CDR1 and CDR2: MNHNS, SASEGT.

The chain couples TRBV7-2 to TRBJ1-2; TRBD1 aligns across 8 bases. The J segment lost 8 bases and the V segment lost 5 bases, leaving 10 bases of the junction unmatched. The germline V gene has CDR1 SGHTA and CDR2 FQGNSA. The CDR3 length is 14 residues. CDR3: CASSPSTRGQGYTF. CDR3 in DNA: TGTGCCAGCAGCCCAAGTACCAGGGGGCAAGGCTACACCTTC.

The V gene is TRBV19, the J gene TRBJ1-2; D uncertain. The CDR3 length is 13 residues. V lost 6 bases, J lost 8 bases, and 16 bases lay in between. CDR1 LNHDA and CDR2 SQIVND come from the germline V gene (reference sequence). DNA of the CDR3: TGTGCCAGTAGCAGAACAGCGACCGACGGCTACACCTTC. It translates to CASSRTATDGYTF.

The chain has TRBV14 and TRBJ2-3; D possibly matches TRBD1 or TRBD2 (5 bases each). The CDR3 has 14 residues. The V end lost 11 bases, the J end lost 4 bases, and 19 bases lay between the germline ends. Germline loops: CDR1 SGHDN, CDR2 FVKESK. The CDR3 loop reads CAPQEGCWPDTQYF. For the CDR3, the DNA is TGTGCCCCCCAAGAGGGGTGTTGGCCAGATACGCAGTATTTT. Filled out from reference TRBV14 and TRBJ2-3, the complete variable domain reads EAGVTQFPSHSVIEKGQTVTLRCDPISGHDNLYWYRRVMGKEIKFLLHFVKESKQDESGMPNNRFLAERTGGTYSTLKVQPAELEDSGVYFCAPQEGCWPDTQYFGPGTRLTVL.

This clone was counted only a few times. One end of the junction does not line up with germline, which may come from a read error. V gene TRBV28 combines with J gene TRBJ2-7, with D perhaps TRBD1 or TRBD2 (5 bases each). CDR1 is MDHEN, CDR2 SYDVKM, per germline. The CDR3 is made up of 14 amino acids. CDR3 DNA: TGTGCCAGCAGCCTAACCGGGACCGGACTGAGGGATGACTTC. Translation: CASSLTGTGLRDDF.